Listed below are T cell receptor beta chains from one sample, sequenced in a study of persistence of HIV-infected CD4 T cells. This table comes from immunoSEQ multiplex PCR, and its TCRdb copy is limited to in-frame clones, with some not included. Here the sample spans about 45,000 clones, 75% to 90% being singletons. The antigens of these receptors remain unknown. Sequencing was performed on CD4+ T cells sorted from PBMCs after approximately 19-hour stimulation, taken from a patient who received antiretroviral therapy. All receptors derive from an adult woman with HIV who was CMV-seropositive. Each CDR3 is given with its conserved first and last residue. D genes are given only for firm matches. Clone size is given for some rows only: seen once, a few or many times, or a class if the clone is expanded.

TRBJ2-2 NA NA TRBV6-2/TRBV6-3 CASTPPAGGRGTGELFF TGTGCCAGCACCCCACCCGCCGGGGGACGGGGCACCGGGGAGCTGTTTTTT
TRBJ1-6 NA NA TRBV4-2 CASSQPVEGHNSPLHF TGTGCCAGCAGCCAGCCCGTAGAGGGGCATAATTCACCCCTCCACTTT
TRBJ1-1 once TRBD1 TRBV27 CASSLNRGIGGTEAFF TGTGCCAGCAGTTTAAACAGGGGCATCGGGGGCACTGAAGCTTTCTTT
TRBJ2-3 once TRBD2 TRBV24-1 CATRGSGGAPDTQYF TGTGCCACCAGAGGTAGCGGGGGGGCCCCAGATACGCAGTATTTT
TRBJ1-1 NA NA TRBV7-3 CASSSQGNTEAFF TGTGCCAGCAGCTCACAGGGGAACACTGAAGCTTTCTTT
TRBJ1-1 once NA TRBV6-5 CASRYMNTEAFF TGTGCCAGCCGTTACATGAACACTGAAGCTTTCTTT
TRBJ2-5 NA NA TRBV10-3 CATTQGIQETQYF TGTGCCACAACCCAGGGGATCCAAGAGACCCAGTACTTC
TRBJ2-2 NA TRBD2 TRBV6-5 CASSSVAGVTGELFF TGTGCCAGCAGTTCGGTAGCGGGGGTCACCGGGGAGCTGTTTTTT
TRBJ2-2 NA TRBD2 TRBV6-5 CASSSTSGATGELFF TGTGCCAGCAGTTCTACTAGCGGGGCCACCGGGGAGCTGTTTTTT
TRBJ1-3 NA NA TRBV19 CASTGILDSGNTIYF TGTGCCAGTACTGGTATCCTCGACTCTGGAAACACCATATATTTT
TRBJ1-2 NA NA TRBV24-1 CATSDRANYGYTF TGTGCCACCAGTGATCGGGCTAACTATGGCTACACCTTC
TRBJ1-6 few NA TRBV7-2 CASSLVARVYNSPLHF TGTGCCAGCAGCTTAGTGGCACGAGTCTATAATTCACCCCTCCACTTT
TRBJ1-2 NA NA TRBV28 CASSLFYGYTF TGTGCCAGCAGTTTATTCTATGGCTACACCTTC
TRBJ2-7 NA NA TRBV12-3/TRBV12-4 CASRTTGRHEQYF TGTGCCAGCAGAACCACAGGGCGCCACGAGCAGTACTTC
TRBJ1-2 NA NA TRBV11-3 CASSLSISRVYYGYTF TGTGCCAGCAGCTTATCCATCAGTAGGGTCTACTATGGCTACACCTTC
TRBJ1-2 NA TRBD1 TRBV6-5 CASSYFGQGDGYTF TGTGCCAGCAGTTACTTCGGACAGGGGGACGGCTACACCTTC
TRBJ2-5 NA TRBD1 TRBV4-1 CASSQGLTGGLRQTQYF TGCGCCAGCAGCCAAGGCCTGACAGGGGGACTACGGCAGACCCAGTACTTC
TRBJ1-3 NA NA TRBV2 CASSTTDRISGNTIYF TGTGCCAGCAGTACAACGGACAGAATCTCTGGAAACACCATATATTTT
TRBJ1-3 NA NA TRBV9 CASTGTGTGNTIYF TGTGCCAGCACCGGGACCGGAACTGGAAACACCATATATTTT
TRBJ1-2 NA NA TRBV6-5 CASSYAASLGRNGYTF TGTGCCAGCAGTTACGCCGCTTCGTTAGGGAGGAACGGCTACACCTTC
TRBJ2-3 NA TRBD2 TRBV2 CASSQLAAITDTQYF TGTGCCAGCAGCCAACTAGCGGCAATCACAGATACGCAGTATTTT
TRBJ2-5 once NA TRBV7-8 CASSRGRGETQYF TGTGCCAGCAGCAGGGGGCGGGGTGAGACCCAGTACTTC
TRBJ2-2 NA NA TRBV28 CASTHTNTGELFF TGTGCCAGCACACACACGAACACCGGGGAGCTGTTTTTT
TRBJ2-2 NA TRBD1 TRBV24-1 CATSDSGTGGAGELFF TGTGCCACCAGTGATTCCGGGACAGGGGGAGCCGGGGAGCTGTTTTTT
TRBJ1-6 NA NA TRBV5-1 CASSFGTSSSYNSPLHF TGCGCCAGCAGCTTCGGGACGTCGAGCTCCTATAATTCACCCCTCCACTTT
TRBJ2-7 NA NA TRBV12-3/TRBV12-4 CASSFSRVDKKYF TGTGCCAGCAGTTTCAGCCGAGTGGATAAAAAGTACTTC
TRBJ1-1 NA TRBD1 TRBV19 CASSLGTGNTEAFF TGTGCCAGTAGTCTGGGGACAGGGAACACTGAAGCTTTCTTT
TRBJ1-1 NA NA TRBV7-9 CASSLEGFLAFF TGTGCCAGCAGCTTAGAAGGCTTTCTAGCTTTCTTT
TRBJ1-2 NA NA TRBV28 CASVTGTLNYGYTF TGTGCCAGCGTGACCGGTACGCTTAACTATGGCTACACCTTC
TRBJ2-1 NA NA TRBV7-3 CASSLTTQDNEQFF TGTGCCAGCAGCTTAACGACACAAGACAATGAGCAGTTCTTC